A selection of T cell receptor beta chains follows, all from one sample in a study of lymphopenia after photon versus proton radiotherapy. Profiled with immunoSEQ multiplex PCR; TCRdb holds only in-frame clones, not every one. Of 60,000 or so clones in the sample, more than 75% were seen once. This sample comprised peripheral blood, obtained from a patient treated with photon-based radiotherapy. The receptors here all came from a man aged 40-55 years with gastric cancer. Both conserved end residues are part of each CDR3. The order of the fields is D gene, J gene, V gene, CDR3 DNA, CDR3 protein. The D gene is left open where the match is weak.

NA TRBJ1-5 TRBV6-6 TGTGCCAGCAGCGCACAGGGTTGGAATCAGCCCCAGCATTTT CASSAQGWNQPQHF
NA TRBJ1-6 TRBV2 TGTGCCAGCAGTGTGCGACGACCAGGGACTACCGGGACACAGAATTCACCCCTCCACTTT CASSVRRPGTTGTQNSPLHF
TRBD1 TRBJ2-7 TRBV14 TGTGCCAGCAGCGGACAGGCCTACGAGCAGTACTTC CASSGQAYEQYF
NA TRBJ1-5 TRBV6-1 TGTGCCAGCAGTGAATCAGGGGACAATCAGCCCCAGCATTTT CASSESGDNQPQHF
NA TRBJ1-2 TRBV15 TGTGCCACCAGCAAGGACGGCTATGGCTACACCTTC CATSKDGYGYTF
TRBD1 TRBJ1-5 TRBV27 TGTGCCAGCAGTTTAACAGGGGGCTCTTCTCAGCCCCAGCATTTT CASSLTGGSSQPQHF
NA TRBJ1-1 TRBV9 TGTGCCAGCAGCCCCCGACTGAGGGAAGGCACTGAAGCTTTCTTT CASSPRLREGTEAFF
NA TRBJ2-7 TRBV7-8 TGTGCCAGCAGCTTAGCTTACAGCGGTGGGTACGAGCAGTACTTC CASSLAYSGGYEQYF
NA TRBJ2-7 TRBV30 TGTGCTTGGAATCCCGGACCAGACTACGAGCAGTACTTC CAWNPGPDYEQYF
NA TRBJ1-2 TRBV19 TGTGCCAGTACCCCCCTTTTTTCGGTCCGGGATGGCTACACCTTC CASTPLFSVRDGYTF